A selection of T cell receptor beta chains follows, all from one sample in a study of vaccination and CD4 T cells after COVID-19. TCRdb independently ran MiXCR on the PCR reads; one entry per CDR3 protein. The profile covers approximately 21,000 distinct CDR3 sequences, with roughly three fifths appearing a single time and around 17% taken by the ten largest. No antigens are known for them. The sample taken for sequencing was CD4+ T cells from blood, cultured in vitro. All receptors come from a human donor who had recovered from COVID-19. The CDR3 runs from the conserved cysteine through the conserved F or W. D genes are given only for firm matches. Some rows have no size entry. The others give once, few or many, or a class for an expanded clone.

d_call	clone_size	j_call	v_call	cdr3_nt	cdr3_aa
-	-	TRBJ2-5	TRBV5-4	TGTGCCAGCAGACTTGAAACAGGACAAGAGACCCAGTACTTC	CASRLETGQETQYF
-	-	TRBJ2-7	TRBV7-9	TGTGCCAGCAGCTTAGAAGGCAGGTCCTACGAGCAGTACTTC	CASSLEGRSYEQYF
-	few	TRBJ1-6	TRBV7-9	TGTGCCAGCAGCTTAGCCGGGTCCGGGAATTCACCCCTCCACTTT	CASSLAGSGNSPLHF
TRBD1	-	TRBJ1-5	TRBV6-1	TGTGCCAGCAGCGACCCCGACAGGGTAAAGCAGCCCCAGCATTTT	CASSDPDRVKQPQHF
-	-	TRBJ1-1	TRBV20-1	TGCAGTGCTAGGCCCAGAGGGTCCACTGAAGCTTTCTTT	CSARPRGSTEAFF
-	-	TRBJ2-1	TRBV3-1	TGTGCCAGCAGCCCCACTTATACCGACAATGAGCAGTTCTTC	CASSPTYTDNEQFF
TRBD1	-	TRBJ1-1	TRBV19	TGTGCCAGTAGCCCGACAGGGATGAACACTGAAGCTTTCTTT	CASSPTGMNTEAFF
-	-	TRBJ2-6	TRBV12-3/TRBV12-4	TGTGCCAGCAGTTTCCCCCAGGGTGCCTCTGGGGCCAACGTCCTGACTTTC	CASSFPQGASGANVLTF
-	-	TRBJ1-1	TRBV7-2	TGTGCCAGCAGCGTCCAGGGGACCAACGGAGCTTTCTTT	CASSVQGTNGAFF
TRBD1	-	TRBJ1-1	TRBV7-9	TGTGCCAGCAGCACACGATGGACAGGGGTGAGCACTGAAGCTTTCTTT	CASSTRWTGVSTEAFF
TRBD1	-	TRBJ1-5	TRBV7-9	TGTGCCAGCAGCTCCATCGACCTGGGACAGGGAAGCAATCAGCCCCAGCATTTT	CASSSIDLGQGSNQPQHF
TRBD1	-	TRBJ1-1	TRBV10-3	TGTGCCGGGGCGACAGGGGGGGACACTGAAGCTTTCTTT	CAGATGGDTEAFF
-	-	TRBJ1-1	TRBV2	TGTGCCAGCAGTGGTGAGGTGAGCACTGAAGCTTTCTTT	CASSGEVSTEAFF
-	few	TRBJ1-2	TRBV5-4	TGTGCCAGCAGCTTGGCTCCAGGACAGCATACCTATGGCTACACCTTC	CASSLAPGQHTYGYTF
TRBD2	-	TRBJ2-1	TRBV27	TGTGCCAGCAGTTTATCGTTACTAGCGGGAGTGGTCGGCACATCCAATGAGCAGTTCTTC	CASSLSLLAGVVGTSNEQFF
-	-	TRBJ2-5	TRBV6-5	TGTGCCAGCAGTTACGACGGACAGGGAGGGATCTGGACCCAGTACTTC	CASSYDGQGGIWTQYF
-	-	TRBJ1-1	TRBV5-1	TGCGCCAGCAGCTCCCGGGACCGATCTGGAGCTTTCTTT	CASSSRDRSGAFF
-	few	TRBJ2-7	TRBV2	TGTGCCAGCAGTGTTTCCGGTTTGGGCTACGAGCAGTACTTC	CASSVSGLGYEQYF
-	-	TRBJ1-3	TRBV21-1	TGTGCCACCAAAACAGGGGTTGGAAACACCATATATTTT	CATKTGVGNTIYF
TRBD1	few	TRBJ2-7	TRBV11-3	TGTGCCAGCAGTCGACAGGGCCAGGGATACGAGCAGTACTTC	CASSRQGQGYEQYF
-	-	TRBJ2-7	TRBV2	TGTGCCAGCAGCGAGGTAAACGAGCAGTACTTC	CASSEVNEQYF
TRBD1	-	TRBJ1-1	TRBV5-6	TGTGCCAGCAGCCGGGGGGGCGGGACAGCATACACTGAAGCTTTCTTT	CASSRGGGTAYTEAFF
TRBD2	-	TRBJ2-1	TRBV19	TGTGCCAGTAGTTCTCCGACTAGCGGGAGGGCCCATGAGCAGTTCTTC	CASSSPTSGRAHEQFF
-	-	TRBJ2-5	TRBV15	TGTGCCACCAGGGCGTCAAACGAAGAGACCCAGTACTTC	CATRASNEETQYF
-	-	TRBJ2-1	TRBV7-2	TGTGCCAGCAGCTTAGGACAGGTCTTTTACAATGAGCAGTTCTTC	CASSLGQVFYNEQFF
-	-	TRBJ1-5	TRBV20-1	TGCAGTGCTAGGTTAAGGGCTGGAAATCAGCCCCAGCATTTT	CSARLRAGNQPQHF
TRBD1	-	TRBJ2-7	TRBV20-1	TGCAGTGCTCCGGGACAGTGGACCTACGAGCAGTACTTC	CSAPGQWTYEQYF
-	-	TRBJ2-7	TRBV18	TGTGCCAGCTCACCAGGGATAAACGGCAGAACCTACGAGCAGTACTTC	CASSPGINGRTYEQYF
-	few	TRBJ1-1	TRBV7-9	TGTGCCAGCAGCATCTTGGGTGGGAGTGACACTGAAGCTTTCTTT	CASSILGGSDTEAFF
-	large	TRBJ1-1	TRBV9	TGTGCCAGCAGCCTCCACGTAGGGGTCACTGAAGCTTTCTTT	CASSLHVGVTEAFF
-	few	TRBJ2-3	TRBV7-2	TGTGCCAGCAGCCCCTACCCCACAGATACGCAGTATTTT	CASSPYPTDTQYF
-	few	TRBJ1-1	TRBV7-6	TGTGCCAGCAGCGCTCAATCGAACACTGAAGCTTTCTTT	CASSAQSNTEAFF
TRBD1	few	TRBJ1-2	TRBV9	TGTGCCAGCAGCGGGGGACAGGGGTCGAGTGGCTACACCTTC	CASSGGQGSSGYTF
-	-	TRBJ1-5	TRBV20-1	TGCAGTGCCCCAGGGCGGGACCGCCAGCCCCAGCATTTT	CSAPGRDRQPQHF
TRBD1	once	TRBJ2-5	TRBV20-1	TGCAGTGCTAGCCGGGGACAGTTTAAAGAGACCCAGTACTTC	CSASRGQFKETQYF
TRBD1	-	TRBJ2-5	TRBV11-1	TGTGCCAGCAGCTCGACAGGGGAAGAGACCCAGTACTTC	CASSSTGEETQYF
TRBD2	-	TRBJ2-7	TRBV7-9	TGTGCCAGCAGCCCACCGGGGCGGGAGACCTACGAGCAGTACTTC	CASSPPGRETYEQYF
-	-	TRBJ1-5	TRBV20-1	TGCAGCGGTCTAAGGGACTCCAGCAATCAGCCCCAGCATTTT	CSGLRDSSNQPQHF
TRBD2	few	TRBJ2-3	TRBV27	TGTGCCAGCAGTTCCCCGGGACTAGCGGGGGGCCGCGGTGCTAGCACAGATACGCAGTATTTT	CASSSPGLAGGRGASTDTQYF
TRBD2	few	TRBJ2-3	TRBV11-2	TGTGCCAGCAGCTTAGATACTAGCGGGGGGATCACAGATACGCAGTATTTT	CASSLDTSGGITDTQYF
-	few	TRBJ1-2	TRBV7-2	TGTGCCAGCAGCTTTTTTCGCAGCTATGGCTACACCTTC	CASSFFRSYGYTF
TRBD2	-	TRBJ2-3	TRBV5-4	TGTGCCAGCAGCTTGGCCAAGACTAGCGTGGATACGCAGTATTTT	CASSLAKTSVDTQYF
TRBD1	-	TRBJ1-4	TRBV15	TGTGCCACCAGCCCGGGACAGGGGAGGAAAAAACTGTTTTTT	CATSPGQGRKKLFF
-	-	TRBJ1-1	TRBV7-8	TGTGCCAGCACTGGTAGGAGGACCCCAGGTGCTGAAGCTTTCTTT	CASTGRRTPGAEAFF
TRBD2	-	TRBJ2-1	TRBV7-3	TGTGCCAGCAGCCCGAGTGGGCGGGGGACCTACAATGAGCAGTTCTTC	CASSPSGRGTYNEQFF
-	-	TRBJ2-7	TRBV14	TGTGCCAGCAGCCTTTTTTCCGGCGAGCAGTACTTC	CASSLFSGEQYF
TRBD1	-	TRBJ1-2	TRBV7-8	TGTGCCAGCAGCTCCGGGACAGGGAACTATGGCTACACCTTC	CASSSGTGNYGYTF
-	few	TRBJ2-2	TRBV7-9	TGTGCCAGCAGCACCAACAGATCCACCGGGGAGCTGTTTTTT	CASSTNRSTGELFF
TRBD1	once	TRBJ1-5	TRBV6-5	TGTGCCAGCAGTTCGAGACAGGGGGCAAGCAATCAGCCCCAGCATTTT	CASSSRQGASNQPQHF
-	-	TRBJ2-3	TRBV20-1	TGCAGTGCTAGCCCAAACGGTTCGGGCACAGATACGCAGTATTTT	CSASPNGSGTDTQYF
TRBD1	few	TRBJ2-1	TRBV5-1	TGCGCCAGCAGCCCGCAGGGGGCGGTCTACAATGAGCAGTTCTTC	CASSPQGAVYNEQFF
-	-	TRBJ1-1	TRBV6-1	TGTGCCAGCAGTGAAGCTTGGGGGAGTACTGAAGCTTTCTTT	CASSEAWGSTEAFF
-	-	TRBJ2-7	TRBV5-5	TGTGCCAGCAGCTTGGGGGGACACAGCCTCTTC	CASSLGGHSLF
-	-	TRBJ1-2	TRBV5-1	TGCGCCAGCAGCTTGCCTGCAGACTATGGCTACACCTTC	CASSLPADYGYTF
TRBD1	-	TRBJ1-2	TRBV7-2	TGTGCCAGCAGCCCAAAAGGACAGGGTTATGGCTACACCTTC	CASSPKGQGYGYTF
-	-	TRBJ2-3	TRBV5-4	TGTGCCAGCAGCTTGGTTCCAGCTAGCACAGATACGCAGTATTTT	CASSLVPASTDTQYF
-	once	TRBJ2-5	TRBV5-4	TGTGCCAGCAGCTACCCCTTCTCGGGGGCACAGGAGACCCAGTACTTC	CASSYPFSGAQETQYF
-	-	TRBJ2-2	TRBV9	TGTGCCAGCAGCGTCACAGGAAACACCGGGGAGCTGTTTTTT	CASSVTGNTGELFF